This T cell receptor beta chain was recovered during a study of blood T cell repertoires in COVID-19. The protocol was immunoSEQ multiplex PCR, while the TCRdb copy is restricted to in-frame clones and leaves out a portion. The repertoire holds approximately 300,000 clones, around nine tenths seen once, with roughly 5.3% in the top ten. Deletions cut 0 bases from V and 0 bases from J, with 5 bases between. The CDR3 contains 15 residues. Sequencing input: PBMCs or T cells enriched from blood (not recorded which). This TCR came from a man aged 55 to 69 who had recovered from COVID-19. The chain links TRBV23-1 to TRBJ1-4, with D uncertain. TRBV23-1 is classed as an ORF, of uncertain function. Here the CDR3 reads CASSQSEATNEKLFF. The CDR3 bases are TGCGCCAGCAGTCAATCGGAGGCAACTAATGAAAAACTGTTTTTT.